This paragraph reports one T cell receptor beta chain. Antigen unknown. This specimen belongs to a study of type 1 regulatory T cells. Study details: T-allo10 is an in vitro-generated, Tr1-enriched CD4 T cell product specific for alloantigen.

TCRdb used MiXCR to reprocess the reads, holding one entry per CDR3 protein. The data contain roughly 21,000 distinct CDR3 sequences, around 47% of them seen just once; the ten biggest clones take up 4.8%. Material: cultured T cells, either the whole culture or a sorted T cell fraction (not recorded which). The TCR was taken from a human donor in good health.

CDR3 region: CASSLQGVGFADTQYF. For the CDR3, the DNA is TGTGCCAGCAGCCTACAGGGTGTGGGGTTCGCAGATACGCAGTATTTT. V is TRBV11-3 and J is TRBJ2-3; a weak D match, TRBD1 (6 bases). Trimming pared 5 bases from V and 4 bases from J, leaving 19 bases between. The CDR3 loop spans 16 amino acids. Germline CDR1 SGHNT, CDR2 YENEEA.